This T cell receptor (beta chain) was found in a study of monozygotic twins with inflammatory bowel disease. Study outcomes and limitations: By inverse Simpson index, TCRbeta diversity was lower in IBD patients than in healthy co-twins.

The draw for each donor consisted of a single 2.5 ml blood sample. Germline lookup yields CDR1 SGHTA and CDR2 FQGNSA. The CDR3 is made up of 15 amino acids. One entry per CDR3 protein, without DNA, is what TCRdb gives after re-calling the 5' RACE reads. This sample's table has under 200,000 distinct CDR3 sequences. Notes on this clonotype: What it recognizes is unknown.

V gene TRBV7-2 combines with J gene TRBJ2-5; as DNA is missing, the TRBD1 call by TCRdb cannot be tested. Sequencing input: blood. The receptor was isolated from a human donor with ulcerative colitis or Crohn's disease, or a healthy co-twin of an affected twin (not recorded which). CDR3 loop: CASSLDGSPGETQYF.